This paragraph covers one TCR beta chain sequence. The data derive from a study of T cells in Graves' hyperthyroidism and ophthalmopathy. What was amplified from RNA transcripts were TCR beta CDR3 regions. Researchers ran a first-round RT-PCR on the TCR CDR3 using the HTBI primer set. Via MiXCR, TCRdb re-called the multiplex PCR reads, giving one row per CDR3 protein. The table includes about 59,000 distinct CDR3 sequences, around 53% detected once. This CDR3 is 13 amino acids long. CDR1 and CDR2 from the germline V gene are SGHTA and FQGNSA. Trimming took 3 bases from V and 3 from J; bases not matched to a gene: 1.

V and J are TRBV7-2 and TRBJ2-5, with 7 positions matching TRBD2. The material sequenced was blood. The clonotype originates from a woman aged 55-75 years with Graves' ophthalmopathy. The DNA of the CDR3 is TGTGCCAGCAGCTTGGGGGGGAAAGAGACCCAGTACTTC. Protein: CASSLGGKETQYF.